Following are 19 T cell receptor beta chains from one sample sequenced in a study of OX40 agonist ivuxolimab in advanced cancers. Profiled with immunoSEQ multiplex PCR; TCRdb holds only in-frame clones, not every one. The sample gives about 97,000 clones, less than 90% of which show up once; roughly 5.5% is in the top ten. This specimen consisted of CD4+ or CD8+ T cells sorted from blood, obtained in a trial of the OX40 agonist ivuxolimab. The receptors here all came from an adult with an advanced solid tumor such as melanoma, head and neck, liver or kidney cancer.

The rearrangement uses TRBV6-5 and TRBJ1-1; a weak D match, TRBD1 (6 bases). Trimming took off 0 bases at V and 5 bases at J, with 13 bases between the two ends. The CDR3 spans 15 residues. CDR1 is MNHEY, CDR2 SVGAGI, per germline. CDR3 nucleotide sequence: TGTGCCAGCAGTTACTCCCTCAGGGGTGGTACTGAAGCTTTCTTT. Translation gives CASSYSLRGGTEAFF.

This chain uses TRBV4-1 with TRBJ2-5, with D unclear. Germline V gene data show CDR1 as MGHRA and CDR2 as YSYEKL. The CDR3 runs 14 residues. The V and J ends lost 4 bases and 4 bases respectively, with 13 bases between them. The CDR3 DNA follows: TGCGCCAGCAGCCCGACCCTAAGAGGAGAGACCCAGTACTTC. Translated, it gives CASSPTLRGETQYF.

This chain joins TRBV27 and TRBJ1-2; D unclear. V was trimmed by 5 bases and J by 8 bases, leaving 18 bases between them. The germline V gene encodes CDR1 MNHEY and CDR2 SMNVEV (reference sequence). The length of the CDR3 is 14 residues. The CDR3 is CASSTYRAGGGYTF. CDR3 nucleotides: TGTGCCAGCAGTACCTACAGAGCTGGCGGGGGCTACACCTTC.

V and J are TRBV7-2 and TRBJ2-7; possible D gene TRBD1, 6 bases. Trimming shortened V by 0 bases and J by 5 bases, and 32 bases separated the two germline ends. Germline CDR1 and CDR2: SGHTA and FQGNSA. CDR3 size: 21 residues. The CDR3 nucleotides are TGTGCCAGCAGCTTAGCGGGCCGACCTGGACAGCTCGTTGAGAAAAGGGACGAGCAGTACTTC. This translates into CASSLAGRPGQLVEKRDEQYF.

The chain employs TRBV7-8 and TRBJ2-1; 10 bases fit TRBD2. The CDR3 spans 18 residues. With 5 bases clipped from V and 8 bases from J, the junction kept 18 bases outside the gene matches. The germline CDR1 and CDR2 sequences are SGHVS and FQNEAQ. The CDR3 sequence is CASSPRKVAGGRGDEQFF. CDR3 coding DNA: TGTGCCAGCAGCCCCCGTAAGGTAGCGGGGGGTCGAGGGGATGAGCAGTTCTTC.

J is TRBJ1-5 and V is TRBV27; D gene ambiguous. The CDR3 extends over 15 amino acids. The germline V gene encodes CDR1 MNHEY and CDR2 SMNVEV (reference sequence). Between the trimmed V and J ends, which lost 9 bases and 0 bases, there was a span of 15 bases. Written as DNA, the CDR3 is TGTGCCAGTACTGACCGGGCTTATAGCAATCAGCCCCAGCATTTT. It specifies CASTDRAYSNQPQHF.

The chain couples TRBV2 to TRBJ1-4; D is uncertain. V lost 2 bases to trimming and J lost 0 bases, with 7 bases between them. The CDR3 runs to 15 residues. The germline V gene encodes CDR1 SNHLY and CDR2 FYNNEI. Here the CDR3 DNA reads TGTGCCAGCAGTGAAACGGCGTCAACTAATGAAAAACTGTTTTTT. Translated, it gives CASSETASTNEKLFF.

The V call is TRBV6-6, the J call TRBJ2-1; tentative D call: TRBD2 (5 bases). The CDR3 totals 15 residues. The ends were cut back, 6 bases at V and 2 bases at J, with 14 bases in the middle. Germline V lookup: CDR1 MNHNY, CDR2 SVGAGI (reference sequence). CDR3 nucleotide sequence: TGTGCCAGCAGACCCGGGGAACCTCCCTACAATGAGCAGTTCTTC. It specifies CASRPGEPPYNEQFF.

The V gene is TRBV18, the J gene TRBJ2-1, with 8 bases matching TRBD2. Germline CDR1 KGHSH, CDR2 LQKENI. The CDR3 length is 14 residues. The V segment lost 3 bases and the J segment 6 bases; nucleotides outside the gene matches: 4. For the CDR3, the DNA is TGTGCCAGCTCACCGCCGGGAGGGCGCAATGAGCAGTTCTTC. Translating gives CASSPPGGRNEQFF.

The chain recombines TRBV6-6 with TRBJ2-5, with a weak D call TRBD1 (7 bases). The CDR3 loop spans 15 amino acids. Germline V gene data show CDR1 as MNHNY and CDR2 as SVGAGI (reference sequence). Trimming removed 2 bases at V and 2 bases at J, with 12 bases between. Written as DNA, the CDR3 is TGTGCCAGCAGTTACGGGGGGACAGCGCAAGAGACCCAGTACTTC. Its protein product is CASSYGGTAQETQYF.

This clone was recorded a few times. The chain uses TRBV7-8 and TRBJ1-2; D call uncertain. V lost 1 base, J lost 2 bases, and 5 bases lay in between. The length of the CDR3 is 13 residues. Germline V CDR1 and CDR2: SGHVS, FQNEAQ. The CDR3 DNA reads TGTGCCAGCAGCTTAGGCGGCAACTATGGCTACACCTTC. Protein: CASSLGGNYGYTF.

Remarks on this clone: Germline and junction disagree at one end, which may indicate a read error. V gene TRBV6-5 combines with J gene TRBJ2-1; 12 bases line up with TRBD1. Germline V gene data show CDR1 as MNHEY and CDR2 as SVGAGI. This CDR3 is built from 16 residues. This CDR3 reads CASSYLGQGARYEQFF. CDR3 coding DNA: TGTGCCAGCAGCTACTTGGGACAGGGGGCGCGGTATGAGCAGTTCTTC.

The CDR3 loop is CASSSSGDGYTF. CDR3 in DNA: TGTGCCAGCAGCTCTTCGGGGGACGGCTACACCTTC. The J gene is TRBJ1-2, the V gene TRBV7-8, with a weak D call TRBD1 (5 bases). Germline V gene data show CDR1 as SGHVS and CDR2 as FQNEAQ. The V gene lost 4 bases and the J gene lost 8 bases, with 11 bases spanning the gap. The CDR3 totals 12 residues.

The chain couples TRBV5-1 to TRBJ2-2, with 7 positions matching TRBD2. The V gene's germline CDR1 is SGHRS and CDR2 YFSETQ. The trim removed 4 bases at V and 6 bases at J, leaving 0 bases unmatched. This CDR3 is 12 amino acids long. The CDR3 protein is CASSRGAGELFF. CDR3 DNA sequence: TGCGCCAGCAGCCGGGGGGCCGGGGAGCTGTTTTTT.

This CDR3 is CASRMGATDTQYF. Here the CDR3 DNA reads TGCGCCAGCAGAATGGGGGCCACAGATACGCAGTATTTT. This chain uses TRBV5-1 with TRBJ2-3; maybe TRBD1 (6 bases). V lost 5 bases and J 2 bases, leaving 9 bases between the germline ends. The CDR3 covers 13 residues. The germline gives CDR1 SGHRS, CDR2 YFSETQ. The whole variable domain, filled in from reference TRBV5-1 and TRBJ2-3, reads KAGVTQTPRYLIKTRGQQVTLSCSPISGHRSVSWYQQTPGQGLQFLFEYFSETQRNKGNFPGRFSGRQFSNSRSEMNVSTLELGDSALYLCASRMGATDTQYFGPGTRLTVL.

The V call is TRBV11-2, the J call TRBJ2-7; TRBD2 aligns across 9 bases. CDR1 is SGHAT, CDR2 FQNNGV, per germline. This CDR3 region has 12 residues. After removal of 7 bases from V and 6 bases from J, the junction contained 4 bases not matched to a gene. The CDR3 DNA reads TGTGCCAGCAAGCCACTAGCGGGCGAGCAGTACTTC. This gives the protein CASKPLAGEQYF.

V is TRBV19 and J is TRBJ2-3, with D unclear. V gave up 7 bases and J gave up 4 bases, with 12 bases separating them. CDR1 and CDR2 (germline): LNHDA, SQIVND (reference sequence). The CDR3 loop spans 13 amino acids. The CDR3 DNA reads TGTGCCAGTATGAGTGGGTGGGCAGATACGCAGTATTTT. As protein: CASMSGWADTQYF.

This chain uses TRBV19 with TRBJ1-6; TRBD1 aligns across 7 bases. Germline lookup yields CDR1 LNHDA and CDR2 SQIVND (reference sequence). The CDR3 has 13 residues. V trimming: 5 bases; J trimming: 10 bases; junction bases outside the gene matches: 5. For the CDR3, the DNA is TGTGCCAGTAGTCGACAGGGATCCTCACCCCTCCACTTT. This gives the protein CASSRQGSSPLHF.

This chain connects TRBV7-2 to TRBJ2-2; TRBD2 matches at 7 bases. This CDR3 comprises 15 residues. V was pared by 5 bases and J by 0 bases, with 3 bases of the junction left unmatched. Germline V lookup: CDR1 SGHTA, CDR2 FQGNSA. The CDR3 reads CASSLGGANTGELFF. The CDR3 bases are TGTGCCAGCAGCCTGGGGGGGGCGAACACCGGGGAGCTGTTTTTT.